A single sample gave rise to the 27 T cell receptor beta chains below, sequenced in a study of T cells in Graves' hyperthyroidism and ophthalmopathy. Template material for amplifying TCR beta CDR3 regions consisted of RNA transcripts. Initially, a first-round RT-PCR of the TCR CDR3 employed the HTBI primer set. TCRdb fed the multiplex PCR reads into MiXCR, producing one record per CDR3 protein. The sample comprises about 380,000 distinct CDR3 sequences, approximately 13% of which are singletons, and roughly 11% rests with the top ten. Material for sequencing was blood. The source is a woman in her sixties with Graves' hyperthyroidism.

A few counts support this clonotype. This chain joins TRBV2 and TRBJ2-7, with TRBD2 matching over 9 bases. This CDR3 comprises 13 residues. The germline V gene has CDR1 SNHLY and CDR2 FYNNEI. V lost 7 bases to trimming and J lost 4 bases; unmatched junction nucleotides: 5. The CDR3 DNA follows: TGTGCCAGCAACCTACTAGCGGGTTACGAGCAGTACTTC. It specifies CASNLLAGYEQYF. The full variable domain, completed using reference TRBV2 and TRBJ2-7, is EPEVTQTPSHQVTQMGQEVILRCVPISNHLYFYWYRQILGQKVEFLVSFYNNEISEKSEIFDDQFSVERPDGSNFTLKIRSTKLEDSAMYFCASNLLAGYEQYFGPGTRLTVT.

There are many counts of this clonotype. The chain recombines TRBV5-1 with TRBJ2-7, with 11 positions matching TRBD2. The CDR3 spans 14 residues. CDR1 and CDR2 (germline): SGHRS, YFSETQ. Trimming took 4 bases from V and 5 from J; bases not matched to a gene: 5. The CDR3 DNA follows: TGCGCCAGCAGCGACACTAGCGGGAGTGACGAGCAGTACTTC. Protein sequence: CASSDTSGSDEQYF.

The gene calls are TRBV12-5 and TRBJ2-7, with 8 bases aligning to TRBD2. Unmatched junction bases numbered 15, after V lost 7 bases and J lost 4 bases. Germline-derived CDR1 and CDR2 are LGHNT and FRNRAP. The CDR3 covers 16 residues. The CDR3 loop is CASVQGPGLVVYEQYF. In nucleotides, the CDR3 is TGTGCTAGTGTCCAAGGGCCGGGACTAGTGGTTTACGAGCAGTACTTC.

This clonotype showed up many times. This rearrangement joins TRBV20-1 to TRBJ2-3; 15 nucleotides agree with TRBD2. J lost 3 bases, V lost 1 base, and 5 bases had no gene match. The CDR3 has 17 amino acids. Germline values: CDR1 DFQATT, CDR2 SNEGSKA (reference sequence). CDR3 loop: CSARGTSGRAGTDTQYF. DNA of the CDR3: TGCAGTGCTAGAGGGACTAGCGGGAGGGCCGGTACAGATACGCAGTATTTT.

With respect to this clonotype: This may stem from a read error, because a much larger clone lies one nucleotide away. This chain joins TRBV12-3 or TRBV12-4 and TRBJ2-7; 8 positions match TRBD1. V trimming: 8 bases; J trimming: 7 bases; junction bases outside the gene matches: 16. CDR3 length: 15 amino acids. CDR3 protein: CASSPRQGARNEQYF. The CDR3 DNA sequence: TGTGCCAGCTCACCACGGCAGGGGGCCAGAAATGAGCAGTACTTC.

This clonotype has a count of ten or more. The chain couples TRBV12-3 or TRBV12-4 to TRBJ2-1, with unresolved D. The CDR3 loop spans 14 amino acids. The V gene lost 7 bases and the J gene lost 4 bases, with 14 bases spanning the gap. As DNA, the CDR3 is TGTGCCAGCACCATCGATTTTGTTTACAATGAGCAGTTCTTC. The encoded protein is CASTIDFVYNEQFF.

This clonotype was recorded at least ten times. The chain employs TRBV3-1 and TRBJ1-5, with 9 bases matching TRBD1. Trimming removed 2 bases from V and 5 bases from J; junction bases left unmatched: 4. The CDR3 covers 15 residues. Germline CDR1 and CDR2: LGHDT and YNNKEL (reference sequence). Written as DNA, the CDR3 is TGTGCCAGCAGCCAATCCACAGGGGGCCATCAGCCCCAGCATTTT. It specifies CASSQSTGGHQPQHF.

Regarding this clonotype: A much larger clone differs by one base, so this may be a read error. V is TRBV13 and J is TRBJ1-2, with D possibly matching TRBD1 (6 bases). Deletions cut 4 bases from V and 0 bases from J, with 21 bases between. Germline V gives CDR1 PRHDT, CDR2 FYEKMQ (reference sequence). The CDR3 extends over 18 amino acids. The CDR3 DNA reads as TGTGCCAGCAGCTCAGGCCTTGGACAGTTACCTTCTAACTATGGCTACACCTTC. It is translated as CASSSGLGQLPSNYGYTF.

At least ten counts were recorded for this clonotype. This chain connects TRBV2 to TRBJ2-5; D is perhaps TRBD1 or TRBD2 (5 bases each). The CDR3 is 17 amino acids. The germline V gene has CDR1 SNHLY and CDR2 FYNNEI. Trimming pared 3 bases from V and 4 bases from J, leaving 21 bases between. In nucleotides, the CDR3 is TGTGCCAGCAGTGACGATCCCTTTGTGGGGGATGCAGAGACCCAGTACTTC. Translation gives CASSDDPFVGDAETQYF.

This clonotype has a handful of counts. The chain joins TRBV4-1 to TRBJ1-1; possibly TRBD1 for D (6 bases). V lost 4 bases and J lost 1, with 13 bases in between. The CDR3 loop spans 15 amino acids. From germline, CDR1 is MGHRA and CDR2 YSYEKL. The chain's CDR3 is CASSPSGQRNTEAFF. In DNA, the CDR3 is TGCGCCAGCAGCCCCTCGGGACAAAGGAACACTGAAGCTTTCTTT.

This clonotype was counted a few times. This chain's CDR3 is CATGEGGRSYEQYF. In nucleotides, the CDR3 is TGTGCCACTGGCGAGGGGGGCCGGTCCTACGAGCAGTACTTC. The chain carries TRBV6-1 and TRBJ2-7, with D tentatively TRBD1 or TRBD2 (6 bases each). Germline V gives CDR1 MNHNS, CDR2 SASEGT. V lost 10 bases and J 1 base, leaving 17 bases between the germline ends. The CDR3 loop spans 14 amino acids.

This clonotype was detected many times. The chain links TRBV14 to TRBJ2-7; D is unresolved. The ends were cut back, 0 bases at V and 1 base at J, with 7 bases in the middle. Germline CDR1 SGHDN, CDR2 FVKESK. This CDR3 region has 14 residues. The CDR3 bases are TGTGCCAGCAGCCAAGATGTGGGGTCCTACGAGCAGTACTTC. This sequence encodes CASSQDVGSYEQYF.

This clonotype has a count of ten or more. The chain couples TRBV30 to TRBJ2-7; D remains unclear. The CDR3 is made up of 12 amino acids. CDR1 and CDR2 from the germline V gene are GTSNPN and SVGIG (reference sequence). The ends were cut back, 2 bases at V and 1 base at J, with 6 bases in the middle. CDR3 DNA: TGTGCCTGGAGTCAAGGGTCCTACGAGCAGTACTTC. Amino acid sequence: CAWSQGSYEQYF. The full variable domain, rest sourced from reference TRBV30 and TRBJ2-7, is SQTIHQWPATLVQPVGSPLSLECTVEGTSNPNLYWYRQAAGRGLQLLFYSVGIGQISSEVPQNLSASRPQDRQFILSSKKLLLSDSGFYLCAWSQGSYEQYFGPGTRLTVT.

The V gene is TRBV6-1, the J gene TRBJ1-2; maybe TRBD1 (5 bases). Trimming removed 6 bases from V and 5 bases from J, with 16 bases in between. The CDR3 length is 14 residues. Germline CDR1 MNHNS, CDR2 SASEGT. CDR3 sequence reads: CASRRTGTAYGYTF. The CDR3 bases are TGTGCCAGCAGGCGGACCGGGACGGCTTATGGCTACACCTTC.

The rearrangement joins TRBV5-1 to TRBJ2-2, with 15 bases fitting TRBD2. The V segment lost 4 bases and the J segment 5 bases; nucleotides outside the gene matches: 9. This CDR3 has 18 amino acids. Germline V gene lookup returns CDR1 SGHRS and CDR2 YFSETQ. This CDR3 reads CASSPGLAGGPGTGELFF. In nucleotides, the CDR3 is TGCGCCAGCAGCCCAGGACTAGCGGGAGGGCCAGGTACCGGGGAGCTGTTTTTT.

Turning to this clonotype: This may arise from a read error, as a much more abundant clone is one base away. The gene calls are TRBV27 and TRBJ1-2; unclear D gene. The CDR3 is 12 residues long. CDR1 MNHEY and CDR2 SMNVEV come from the germline V gene (reference sequence). The chain's CDR3 is CAGSSYSKGYTF. The CDR3 DNA is TGTGCCGGCAGTTCCTACTCCAAGGGCTACACCTTC.

The J gene is TRBJ1-1, the V gene TRBV5-1; 8 nucleotides agree with TRBD1. Trimming took 0 bases from V and 7 from J; bases not matched to a gene: 5. This CDR3 is built from 14 residues. Germline V lookup: CDR1 SGHRS, CDR2 YFSETQ. CDR3 sequence reads: CASSLAGDRSEAFF. The CDR3 bases are TGCGCCAGCAGCTTGGCCGGGGACAGGAGTGAAGCTTTCTTT.

This clonotype turned up a few times. The V gene is TRBV7-9, the J gene TRBJ2-7, with D hard to call. CDR3 length: 12 residues. V lost 4 bases to trimming and J lost 5 bases, with 9 bases between them. Germline CDR1 is SEHNR and CDR2 is FQNEAQ (reference sequence). The CDR3 DNA reads TGTGCCAGCAGCTCTAGGCAGGACGAGCAGTACTTC. It codes for CASSSRQDEQYF. Based on the CDR3 plus reference TRBV7-9 and TRBJ2-7, the full variable domain is DTGVSQNPRHKITKRGQNVTFRCDPISEHNRLYWYRQTLGQGPEFLTYFQNEAQLEKSRLLSDRFSAERPKGSFSTLEIQRTEQGDSAMYLCASSSRQDEQYFGPGTRLTVT.

This clonotype came up many times. The chain joins TRBV2 to TRBJ2-7, with no clear D. Germline V gene data show CDR1 as SNHLY and CDR2 as FYNNEI. The CDR3 contains 15 residues. V was pared by 1 base and J by 1 base, with 11 bases between. The CDR3 reads CASSEGGVSSYEQYF. The DNA for the CDR3 is TGTGCCAGCAGTGAAGGCGGTGTCTCTTCCTACGAGCAGTACTTC.

The chain combines TRBV7-8 with TRBJ2-1; no definite D call. V was shortened by 4 bases and J by 1 base, with 17 bases between the two germline ends. The germline gives CDR1 SGHVS, CDR2 FQNEAQ. The CDR3 extends over 17 amino acids. The CDR3 DNA sequence: TGTGCCAGCAGCTACCTCCGATTTGTCGGGTCCTACAATGAGCAGTTCTTC. This gives the protein CASSYLRFVGSYNEQFF.

This clonotype has ten or more counts. V gene TRBV2 combines with J gene TRBJ1-1, with D possibly TRBD1 on 6 matching bases. CDR1 is SNHLY, CDR2 FYNNEI, per germline. V lost 6 bases and J lost 4, with 18 bases in between. The CDR3 spans 15 residues. The CDR3 DNA reads TGTGCCAGCAGGATACCTACAGGGCTAGGCACTGAAGCTTTCTTT. Translating it yields CASRIPTGLGTEAFF.

This clonotype was recorded a few times. It may be a read error: a sequence one base away is much more abundant. The chain joins TRBV6-1 to TRBJ2-5; D is perhaps TRBD2 (6 bases). The CDR3 loop spans 14 amino acids. Germline CDR1 is MNHNS and CDR2 is SASEGT. The CDR3 region is CACSVAEPLETQYF. CDR3 DNA: TGTGCCTGCAGTGTAGCGGAGCCCCTAGAGACCCAGTACTTC.

This clonotype appeared many times. This chain links TRBV6-1 with TRBJ2-3; a possible D gene is TRBD2 (6 bases). V dropped 6 bases and J dropped 6 bases, with 7 bases sitting between them. Germline V lookup: CDR1 MNHNS, CDR2 SASEGT. This CDR3 spans 11 amino acids. CDR3 sequence (DNA): TGTGCCAGCAGGGAGGGGGATACGCAGTATTTT. It specifies CASREGDTQYF.

At least ten counts were recorded for this clonotype. The chain joins TRBV20-1 to TRBJ1-4; 9 bases match TRBD1. Germline-derived CDR1 and CDR2 are DFQATT and SNEGSKA (reference sequence). Trimming cost V 0 bases and J 8 bases; bases outside gene matches: 7. The CDR3 is made up of 15 amino acids. CDR3 DNA: TGCAGTGCTAGAGATACGGGACAGGGAGCCGAAAAACTGTTTTTT. It translates to CSARDTGQGAEKLFF.

This clonotype was recorded at least ten times. The J gene is TRBJ1-5, the V gene TRBV6-1, with D possibly being TRBD1 (5 bases). Germline V gene data show CDR1 as MNHNS and CDR2 as SASEGT. The ends were cut back, 5 bases at V and 0 bases at J, with 11 bases in the middle. This CDR3 contains 15 residues. The CDR3 region is CASSTGPYSNQPQHF. The CDR3 DNA follows: TGTGCCAGCAGTACAGGACCGTATAGCAATCAGCCCCAGCATTTT.

This clonotype was recorded many times. The V and J genes are TRBV12-5 and TRBJ2-1; 11 nucleotides agree with TRBD2. Trimming took 4 bases from V and 5 from J; bases not matched to a gene: 7. This CDR3 region has 16 residues. Germline V CDR1 and CDR2: LGHNT, FRNRAP. The CDR3 protein is CASGSPGTSGNNEQFF. Written as DNA, the CDR3 is TGTGCTAGTGGTTCGCCTGGGACTAGCGGAAACAATGAGCAGTTCTTC.

This clonotype was recorded only once. The junction departs from the called germline gene at one end, perhaps through a read error. The chain couples TRBV12-3 or TRBV12-4 to TRBJ1-3; no clear D gene. The CDR3 loop spans 16 amino acids. Here the CDR3 reads CTSSPGRLYSGNTIYF. The CDR3, as DNA: TGTACCAGCAGTCCCGGGCGTCTATACTCTGGAAACACCATATATTTT.